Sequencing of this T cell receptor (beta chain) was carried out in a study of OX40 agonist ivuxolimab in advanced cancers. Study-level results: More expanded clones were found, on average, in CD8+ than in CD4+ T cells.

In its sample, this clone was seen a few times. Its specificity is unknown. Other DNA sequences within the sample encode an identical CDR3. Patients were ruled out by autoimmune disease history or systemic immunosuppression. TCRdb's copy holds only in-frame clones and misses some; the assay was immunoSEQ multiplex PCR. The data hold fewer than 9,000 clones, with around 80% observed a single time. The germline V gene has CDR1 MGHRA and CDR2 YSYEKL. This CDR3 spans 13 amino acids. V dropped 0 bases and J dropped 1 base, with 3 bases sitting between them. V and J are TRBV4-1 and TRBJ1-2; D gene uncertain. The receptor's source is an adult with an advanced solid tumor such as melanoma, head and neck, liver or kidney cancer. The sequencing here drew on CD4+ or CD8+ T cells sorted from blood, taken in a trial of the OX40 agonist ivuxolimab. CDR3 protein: CASSQESNYGYTF. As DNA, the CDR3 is TGCGCCAGCAGCCAAGAGAGTAACTATGGCTACACCTTC.